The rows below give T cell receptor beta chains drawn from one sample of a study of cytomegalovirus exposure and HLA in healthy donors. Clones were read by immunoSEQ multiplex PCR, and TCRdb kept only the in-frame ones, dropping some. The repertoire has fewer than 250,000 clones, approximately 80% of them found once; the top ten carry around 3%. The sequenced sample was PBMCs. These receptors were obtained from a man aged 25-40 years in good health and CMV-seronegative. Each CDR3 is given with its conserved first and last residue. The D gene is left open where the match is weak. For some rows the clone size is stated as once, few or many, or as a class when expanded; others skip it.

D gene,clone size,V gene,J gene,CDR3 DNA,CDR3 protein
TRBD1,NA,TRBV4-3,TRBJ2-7,TGCGCCAGCAGCCCAACATCACAGGGGGCCTACGAGCAGTACTTC,CASSPTSQGAYEQYF
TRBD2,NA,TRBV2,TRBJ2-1,TGTGCCAGCAGAGGTAGGACTAGCGGCGTTTCCTACAATGAGCAGTTCTTC,CASRGRTSGVSYNEQFF
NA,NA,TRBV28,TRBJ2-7,TGTGCCAGCAGTTGGGAGCACTACGAGCAGTACTTC,CASSWEHYEQYF
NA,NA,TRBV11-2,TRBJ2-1,TGTGCCAGCAGCGACATCCTTGGCTTGGGGGGTCAGAATGAGCAGTTCTTC,CASSDILGLGGQNEQFF
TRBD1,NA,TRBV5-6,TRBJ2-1,TGTGCCAGCAGCCCTGGGACAGGGGGCGCCCAGGAGTTCTTC,CASSPGTGGAQEFF
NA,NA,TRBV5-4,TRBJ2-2,TGTGCCAGCAGCTTGGGAGTGGGGGGCACCGGGGAGCTGTTTTTT,CASSLGVGGTGELFF
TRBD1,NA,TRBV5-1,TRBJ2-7,TGCGCCAGCAGCTTCATGGGACAGCCCAGGGGGTACGAGCAGTACTTC,CASSFMGQPRGYEQYF
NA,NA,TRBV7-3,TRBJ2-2,TGTGCCAGCAGCCCAAACAGGGTGACCGGGGAGCTGTTTTTT,CASSPNRVTGELFF
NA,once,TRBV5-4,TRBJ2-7,TGTGCCAGCAGTCCTGACCCCGGGACAACCTACGAGCAGTACTTC,CASSPDPGTTYEQYF
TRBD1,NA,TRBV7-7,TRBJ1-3,TGTGCTAGCAGCATCGGGACAGGGGGATCTGGAAACACCATATATTTT,CASSIGTGGSGNTIYF